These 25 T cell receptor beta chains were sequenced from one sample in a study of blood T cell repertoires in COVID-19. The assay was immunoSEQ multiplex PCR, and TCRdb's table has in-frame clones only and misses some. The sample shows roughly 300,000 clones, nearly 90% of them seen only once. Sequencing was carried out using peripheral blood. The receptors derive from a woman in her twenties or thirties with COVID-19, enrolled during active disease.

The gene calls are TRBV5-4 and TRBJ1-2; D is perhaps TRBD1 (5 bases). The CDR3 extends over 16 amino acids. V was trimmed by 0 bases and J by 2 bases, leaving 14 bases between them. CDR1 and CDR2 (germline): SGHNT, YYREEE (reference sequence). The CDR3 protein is CASSLGQGAVNYGYTF. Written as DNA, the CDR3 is TGTGCCAGCAGCTTGGGGCAGGGCGCAGTCAACTATGGCTACACCTTC.

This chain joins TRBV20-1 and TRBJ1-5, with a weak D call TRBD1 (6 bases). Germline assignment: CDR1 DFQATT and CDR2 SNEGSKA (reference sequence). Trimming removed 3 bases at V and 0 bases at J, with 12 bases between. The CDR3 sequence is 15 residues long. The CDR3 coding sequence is TGCAGTGCTAGTCCTTGGACAGATAGCAATCAGCCCCAGCATTTT. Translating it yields CSASPWTDSNQPQHF.

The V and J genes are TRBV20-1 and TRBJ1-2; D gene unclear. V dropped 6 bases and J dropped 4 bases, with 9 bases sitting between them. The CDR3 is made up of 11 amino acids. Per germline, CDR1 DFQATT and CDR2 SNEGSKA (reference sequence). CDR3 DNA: TGCAGTGCGGGGAGTTCCTATGGCTACACCTTC. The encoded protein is CSAGSSYGYTF.

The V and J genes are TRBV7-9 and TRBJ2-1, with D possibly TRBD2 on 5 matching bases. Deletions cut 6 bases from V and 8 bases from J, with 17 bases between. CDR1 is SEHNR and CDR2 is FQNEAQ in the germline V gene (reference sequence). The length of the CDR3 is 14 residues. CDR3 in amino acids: CASSPRVGVYEQFF. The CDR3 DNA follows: TGTGCCAGCAGTCCTAGGGTCGGGGTCTATGAGCAGTTCTTC.

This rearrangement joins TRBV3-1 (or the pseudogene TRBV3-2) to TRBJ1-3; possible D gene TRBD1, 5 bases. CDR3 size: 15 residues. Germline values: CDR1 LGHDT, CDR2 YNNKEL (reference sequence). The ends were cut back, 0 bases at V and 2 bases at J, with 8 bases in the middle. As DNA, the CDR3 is TGTGCCAGCAGCCAAGATTGGGGGGCTGGAAACACCATATATTTT. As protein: CASSQDWGAGNTIYF.

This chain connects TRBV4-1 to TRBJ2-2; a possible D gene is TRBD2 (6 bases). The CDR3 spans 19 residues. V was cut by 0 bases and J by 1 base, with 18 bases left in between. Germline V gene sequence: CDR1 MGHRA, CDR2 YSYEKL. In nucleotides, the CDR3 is TGCGCCAGCAGCCAAGATCTCTTCGGGCTAGCGAAGAACACCGGGGAGCTGTTTTTT. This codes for CASSQDLFGLAKNTGELFF.

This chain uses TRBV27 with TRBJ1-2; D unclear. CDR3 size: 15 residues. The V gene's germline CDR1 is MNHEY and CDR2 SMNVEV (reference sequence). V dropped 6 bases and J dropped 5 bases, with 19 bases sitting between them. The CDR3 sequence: CASRKNPTGPYGYTF. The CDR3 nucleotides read TGTGCCAGCAGGAAGAACCCGACGGGTCCGTATGGCTACACCTTC.

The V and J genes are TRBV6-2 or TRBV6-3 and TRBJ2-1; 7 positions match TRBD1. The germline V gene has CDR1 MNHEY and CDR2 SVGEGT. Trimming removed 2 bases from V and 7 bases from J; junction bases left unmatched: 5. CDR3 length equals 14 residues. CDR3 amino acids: CASSYDRVVNEQFF. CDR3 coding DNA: TGTGCCAGCAGTTACGACAGGGTGGTGAATGAGCAGTTCTTC.

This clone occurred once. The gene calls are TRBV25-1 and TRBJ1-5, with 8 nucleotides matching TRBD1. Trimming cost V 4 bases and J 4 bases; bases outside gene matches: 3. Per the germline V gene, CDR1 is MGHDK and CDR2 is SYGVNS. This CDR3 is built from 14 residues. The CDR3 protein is CASSAQGGNQPQHF. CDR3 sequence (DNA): TGTGCCAGCAGTGCACAGGGGGGAAATCAGCCCCAGCATTTT.

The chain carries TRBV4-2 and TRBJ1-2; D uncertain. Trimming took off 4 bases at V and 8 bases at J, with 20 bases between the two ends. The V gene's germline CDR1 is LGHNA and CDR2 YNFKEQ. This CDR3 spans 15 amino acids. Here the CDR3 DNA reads TGTGCCAGCAGCCTCCAACAGCAGAGCCTTGGGGGCTACACCTTC. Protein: CASSLQQQSLGGYTF.

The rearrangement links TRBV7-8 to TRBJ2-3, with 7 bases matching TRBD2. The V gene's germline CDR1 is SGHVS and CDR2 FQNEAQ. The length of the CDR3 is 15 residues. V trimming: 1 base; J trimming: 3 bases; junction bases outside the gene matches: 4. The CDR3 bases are TGTGCCAGCAGCTTAGTCGGGGGGTCGACAGATACGCAGTATTTT. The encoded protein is CASSLVGGSTDTQYF.

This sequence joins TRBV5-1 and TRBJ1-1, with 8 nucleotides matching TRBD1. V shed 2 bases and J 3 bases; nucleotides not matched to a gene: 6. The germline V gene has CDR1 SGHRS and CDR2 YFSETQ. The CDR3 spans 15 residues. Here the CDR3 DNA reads TGCGCCAGCAGCTTTCAGGGGGCAGAGTACACTGAAGCTTTCTTT. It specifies CASSFQGAEYTEAFF.

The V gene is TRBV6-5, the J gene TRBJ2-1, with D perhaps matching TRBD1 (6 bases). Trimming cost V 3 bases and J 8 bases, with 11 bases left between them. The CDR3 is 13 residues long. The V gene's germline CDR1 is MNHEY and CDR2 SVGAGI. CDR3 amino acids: CASSYGQGYEQFF. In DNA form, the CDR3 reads TGTGCCAGCAGTTATGGCCAGGGGTATGAGCAGTTCTTC.

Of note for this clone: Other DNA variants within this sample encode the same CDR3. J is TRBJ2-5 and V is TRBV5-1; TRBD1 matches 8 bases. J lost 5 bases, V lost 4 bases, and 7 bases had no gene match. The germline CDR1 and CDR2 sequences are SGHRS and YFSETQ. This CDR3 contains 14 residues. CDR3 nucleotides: TGCGCCAGCAGCCGCGGACAGGGTCAGGAGACCCAGTACTTC. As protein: CASSRGQGQETQYF.

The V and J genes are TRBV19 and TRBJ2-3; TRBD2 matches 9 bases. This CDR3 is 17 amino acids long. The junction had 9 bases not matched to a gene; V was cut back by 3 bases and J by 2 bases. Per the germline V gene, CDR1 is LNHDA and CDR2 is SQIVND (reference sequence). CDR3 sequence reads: CASSISASGVATDTQYF. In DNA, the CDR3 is TGTGCCAGTAGTATCTCCGCTAGCGGGGTCGCCACAGATACGCAGTATTTT.

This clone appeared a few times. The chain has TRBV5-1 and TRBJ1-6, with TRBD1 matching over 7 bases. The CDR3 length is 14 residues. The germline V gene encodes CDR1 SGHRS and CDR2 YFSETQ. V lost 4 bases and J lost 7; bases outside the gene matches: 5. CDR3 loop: CASSARDRNSPLHF. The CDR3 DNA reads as TGCGCCAGCAGCGCCCGGGACAGAAATTCACCCCTCCACTTT. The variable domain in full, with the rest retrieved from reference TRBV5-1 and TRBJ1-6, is KAGVTQTPRYLIKTRGQQVTLSCSPISGHRSVSWYQQTPGQGLQFLFEYFSETQRNKGNFPGRFSGRQFSNSRSEMNVSTLELGDSALYLCASSARDRNSPLHFGNGTRLTVT.

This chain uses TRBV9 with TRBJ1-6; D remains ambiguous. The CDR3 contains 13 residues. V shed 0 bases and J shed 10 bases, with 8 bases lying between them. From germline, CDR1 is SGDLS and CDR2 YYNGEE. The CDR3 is CASSVALESPLHF. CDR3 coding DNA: TGTGCCAGCAGCGTAGCTCTAGAATCACCCCTCCACTTT.

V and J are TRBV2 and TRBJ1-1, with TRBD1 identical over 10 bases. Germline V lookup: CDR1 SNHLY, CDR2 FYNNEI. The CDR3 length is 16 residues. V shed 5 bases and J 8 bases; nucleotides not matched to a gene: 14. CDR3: CASSLNPGTGEVEAFF. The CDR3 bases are TGTGCCAGCAGTCTCAATCCCGGGACAGGGGAAGTGGAAGCTTTCTTT.

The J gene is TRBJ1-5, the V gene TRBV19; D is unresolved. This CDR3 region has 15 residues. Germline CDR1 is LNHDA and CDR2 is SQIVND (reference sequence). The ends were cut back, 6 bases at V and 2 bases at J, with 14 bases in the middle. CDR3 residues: CASSLIGLGNQPQHF. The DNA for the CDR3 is TGTGCCAGTAGCCTGATCGGGTTGGGCAATCAGCCCCAGCATTTT.

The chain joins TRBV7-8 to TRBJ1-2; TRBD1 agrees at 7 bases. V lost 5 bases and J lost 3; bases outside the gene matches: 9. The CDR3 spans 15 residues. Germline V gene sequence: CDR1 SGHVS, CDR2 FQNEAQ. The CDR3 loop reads CASSTHDRVDYGYTF. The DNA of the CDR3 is TGTGCCAGCAGCACTCACGACAGGGTAGACTATGGCTACACCTTC.

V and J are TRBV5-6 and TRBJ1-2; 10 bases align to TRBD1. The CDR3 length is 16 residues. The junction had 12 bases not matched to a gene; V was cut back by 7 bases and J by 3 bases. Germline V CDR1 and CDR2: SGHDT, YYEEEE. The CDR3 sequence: CASCYWGQGPYYGYTF. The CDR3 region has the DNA TGTGCCAGCTGCTATTGGGGACAGGGGCCCTACTATGGCTACACCTTC.

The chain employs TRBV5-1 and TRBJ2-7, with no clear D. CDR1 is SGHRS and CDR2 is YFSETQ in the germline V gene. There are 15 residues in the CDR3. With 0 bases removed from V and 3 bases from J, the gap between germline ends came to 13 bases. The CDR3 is CASSLGPSRNYEQYV. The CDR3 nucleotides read TGCGCCAGCAGCTTGGGACCTTCGCGGAACTACGAGCAGTACGTC.

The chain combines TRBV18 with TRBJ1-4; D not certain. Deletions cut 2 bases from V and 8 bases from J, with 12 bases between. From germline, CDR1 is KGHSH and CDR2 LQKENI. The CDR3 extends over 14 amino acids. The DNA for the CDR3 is TGTGCCAGCTCACCATACGGGTACGAGGAAAAACTGTTTTTT. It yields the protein CASSPYGYEEKLFF.

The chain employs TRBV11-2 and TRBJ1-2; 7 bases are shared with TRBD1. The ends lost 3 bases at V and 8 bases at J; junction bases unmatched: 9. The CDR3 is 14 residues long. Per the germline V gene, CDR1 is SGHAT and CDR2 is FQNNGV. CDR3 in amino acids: CASSFGQVSDGYTF. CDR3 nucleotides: TGTGCCAGCAGCTTTGGACAGGTCTCGGACGGCTACACCTTC.

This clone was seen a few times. CDR3 in amino acids: CASSPTHTGELFF. DNA for the CDR3: TGTGCCAGCAGTCCTACCCACACCGGGGAGCTGTTTTTT. The V and J genes are TRBV2 and TRBJ2-2; no firm D call. This CDR3 has 13 amino acids. V dropped 5 bases and J dropped 3 bases, with 7 bases sitting between them. Looked up from germline, CDR1 is SNHLY and CDR2 is FYNNEI.